The T cell receptor beta chain under discussion was sequenced for a study of OX40 agonist ivuxolimab in advanced cancers. Assay used: immunoSEQ multiplex PCR; TCRdb lists only in-frame clones, some missing. This table holds roughly 81,000 clones, roughly 94% found once. The table lists this clone with a count of one. The V end lost 1 base, the J end lost 2 bases, and 14 bases lay between the germline ends. Germline lookup yields CDR1 SGHNT and CDR2 YENEEA. The CDR3 has 16 amino acids. The J gene is TRBJ1-1, the V gene TRBV11-3, with unresolved D. The material sequenced was CD4+ or CD8+ T cells sorted from blood, taken in a trial of the OX40 agonist ivuxolimab. The receptor was isolated from an adult with an advanced solid tumor such as melanoma, head and neck, liver or kidney cancer. CDR3 protein: CASSLVYRAANTEAFF. DNA for the CDR3: TGTGCCAGCAGCTTAGTTTATCGGGCAGCCAACACTGAAGCTTTCTTT.